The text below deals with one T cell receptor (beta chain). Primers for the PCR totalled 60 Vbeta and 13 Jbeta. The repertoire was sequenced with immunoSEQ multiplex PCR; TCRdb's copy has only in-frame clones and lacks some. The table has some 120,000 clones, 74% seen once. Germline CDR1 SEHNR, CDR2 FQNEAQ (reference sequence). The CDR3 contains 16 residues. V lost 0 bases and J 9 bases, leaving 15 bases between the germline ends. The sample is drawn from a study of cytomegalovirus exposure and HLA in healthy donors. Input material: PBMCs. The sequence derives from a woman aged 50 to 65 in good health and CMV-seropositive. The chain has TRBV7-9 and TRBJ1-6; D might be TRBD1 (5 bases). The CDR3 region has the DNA TGTGCCAGCAGCTTAGCGCTTACAGGTCAGGGTTCACCCCTCCACTTT. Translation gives CASSLALTGQGSPLHF.